This T cell receptor (beta chain) was sequenced for a study of CD8+ T cells in alopecia areata. cDNA reverse transcribed from extracted RNA served as the sequencing template. The method was immunoSEQ multiplex PCR; TCRdb's version includes in-frame clones alone and lacks a portion of them. The sample yields about 180,000 clones, less than 70% seen once. Points from the study as a whole: The study also sequences resident alphabeta T cells of normal skin in scalp samples. Greater clonality was observed in lesional scalp samples, especially alopecia totalis/universalis, versus normal scalp. Researchers reported that TCR sharing among patients proved less clear than in mice, possibly HLA-linked.

Germline loops: CDR1 LNHDA, CDR2 SQIVND (reference sequence). The CDR3 loop spans 14 amino acids. V lost 5 bases to trimming and J lost 1 base; unmatched junction nucleotides: 4. The treatment denotes: oral pan-JAK inhibitor, 5-10 mg twice daily. As part of sample collection, lesional scalp punch biopsies and peripheral blood were taken from alopecia areata patients. As regards this clone: Its specificity is unknown. The same CDR3 is also encoded by other DNA sequences in this sample.

The clonotype originates from a human donor with alopecia areata. This chain joins TRBV19 and TRBJ2-7; the match to TRBD1 covers 8 bases. Sequencing used CD8+ T cells sorted from blood, obtained at week 24, from a patient treated with tofacitinib. The CDR3 protein is CASSSGTGSYEQYF. The CDR3 region has the DNA TGTGCCAGTAGTTCCGGGACAGGATCCTACGAGCAGTACTTC.